This T cell receptor beta chain derives from a study of T cells after yellow fever vaccination. Study in general: Low-cell-number fractions underwent preparation using SMART-Seq v4 Ultra Low Input. General study results and limits: Most primary-vaccination clones reappeared after the booster (about 96% CD4, 75% to 90% CD8). A limited proportion of clonotypes was detected within both the CD4 and CD8 compartments.

This clonotype was detected only a few times. Its matching antigen is unknown. The CDR3 is 16 residues long. V lost 3 bases and J 3 bases, leaving 15 bases between the germline ends. Germline V CDR1 and CDR2: DFQATT, SNEGSKA (reference sequence). 5'RACE template switching added a universal primer site and UMIs to TCR cDNA. TCRdb passed the 5' RACE reads through MiXCR, listing each CDR3 protein once. The sample shows around 360,000 distinct CDR3 sequences, under 14% of them seen only once. Sequencing was performed on PBMCs, taken on the day of the first yellow fever vaccination. The clonotype originates from a man younger than 30 who received the YFV17D yellow fever vaccine. This rearrangement joins TRBV20-1 to TRBJ1-6; D is unclear. CDR3 sequence reads: CSARAAGRSYNSPLHF. CDR3 coding DNA: TGCAGTGCTAGGGCTGCCGGACGCAGCTATAATTCACCCCTCCACTTT.